A selection of T cell receptor beta chains follows, all from one sample in a study of cytomegalovirus exposure and HLA in healthy donors. Generated by immunoSEQ multiplex PCR, the TCRdb table keeps only in-frame clones and is missing some. The sample consists of over 100,000 clones, 8.5% of them appearing once. The sample taken for sequencing was PBMCs. The receptors were sampled from a man aged 35 to 55 in good health and CMV-seronegative. The CDR3 runs from the conserved cysteine through the conserved F or W. The D gene is left open where the match is weak. Only some rows state a clone size, as once, few, many or a class for expanded clones.

J	D	size	V	CDR3	DNA
TRBJ2-3	NA	NA	TRBV13	CASSSSGSTDTQYF	TGTGCCAGCAGTAGTAGCGGTAGCACAGATACGCAGTATTTT
TRBJ1-1	NA	few	TRBV7-8	CASRLQVTFF	TGTGCCAGCAGGCTACAGGTAACTTTCTTT
TRBJ1-4	NA	NA	TRBV28	CASRPTIEYEKLFF	TGTGCCAGCAGACCGACAATCGAATATGAAAAACTGTTTTTT
TRBJ1-2	NA	NA	TRBV14	CASSQDALVGGYTF	TGTGCCAGCAGCCAAGATGCGCTAGTCGGTGGCTACACCTTC
TRBJ2-3	TRBD2	NA	TRBV7-9	CASSEGLNTDTQYF	TGTGCCAGCAGCGAGGGACTAAACACAGATACGCAGTATTTT
TRBJ1-2	TRBD1	few	TRBV10-1	CASTGTGNGYTF	TGCGCCAGCACCGGGACAGGGAATGGCTACACCTTC
TRBJ1-6	TRBD1	few	TRBV5-1	CASSSTGSSYNSPLHF	TGCGCCAGCAGCTCGACAGGGAGCTCCTATAATTCACCCCTCCACTTT
TRBJ1-2	NA	NA	TRBV30	CAFRRFGYTF	TGTGCCTTCCGGCGGTTCGGCTACACCTTC
TRBJ1-4	NA	few	TRBV6-1	CASSEGGGGGEKLFF	TGTGCCAGCAGTGAAGGCGGGGGGGGTGGCGAAAAACTGTTTTTT
TRBJ1-5	NA	NA	TRBV5-1	CASSLAPGGDQPQHF	TGCGCCAGCAGCTTGGCCCCGGGGGGGGATCAGCCCCAGCATTTT
TRBJ2-5	TRBD2	few	TRBV5-6	CASARSSGGGETQYF	TGTGCCAGCGCCAGATCCAGCGGGGGTGGGGAGACCCAGTACTTC
TRBJ1-6	TRBD1	few	TRBV10-3	CAIRRQGDNSPLHF	TGTGCCATCAGGCGACAGGGGGATAATTCACCCCTCCACTTT
TRBJ1-1	TRBD1	few	TRBV6-1	CASSQGQTNTEAFF	TGTGCCAGCAGCCAGGGACAGACGAACACTGAAGCTTTCTTT
TRBJ2-1	TRBD1	NA	TRBV29-1	CSISGGPWNEQFF	TGCAGCATATCAGGGGGCCCATGGAATGAGCAGTTCTTC
TRBJ2-1	NA	few	TRBV19	CASSILSAQNEQFF	TGTGCCAGTAGTATTTTGTCAGCACAGAATGAGCAGTTCTTC
TRBJ2-2	TRBD1	NA	TRBV7-8	CASSLEGGRTGELFF	TGTGCCAGCAGCTTAGAAGGGGGCCGGACCGGGGAGCTGTTTTTT
TRBJ1-2	NA	few	TRBV7-9	CASSPAGEGPYGYTF	TGTGCCAGCAGCCCAGCGGGAGAGGGCCCCTATGGCTACACCTTC
TRBJ1-4	TRBD1	NA	TRBV19	CASRDRALPGEKLFF	TGTGCCAGTAGAGACAGGGCTCTACCTGGAGAAAAACTGTTTTTT
TRBJ2-2	TRBD2	few	TRBV6-1	CASSRLAGGLGELFF	TGTGCCAGCAGTCGACTAGCGGGGGGACTCGGGGAGCTGTTTTTT
TRBJ1-2	NA	NA	TRBV19	CASSIPTGIFYGYTF	TGTGCCAGTAGTATACCGACAGGAATCTTCTATGGCTACACCTTC
TRBJ1-5	TRBD1	NA	TRBV7-2	CASSFGQGGNQPQHF	TGTGCCAGCAGCTTTGGACAGGGCGGCAATCAGCCCCAGCATTTT
TRBJ1-4	NA	NA	TRBV4-3	CASSVNYRGDEKLFF	TGCGCCAGCAGCGTAAATTATCGGGGGGATGAAAAACTGTTTTTT
TRBJ2-2	NA	few	TRBV7-9	CASSQQVGELFF	TGTGCCAGCAGCCAACAGGTCGGGGAGCTGTTTTTT
TRBJ1-2	TRBD1	few	TRBV15	CATSGDRASWRGYTF	TGTGCCACCAGCGGAGACAGGGCTTCCTGGCGGGGCTACACCTTC